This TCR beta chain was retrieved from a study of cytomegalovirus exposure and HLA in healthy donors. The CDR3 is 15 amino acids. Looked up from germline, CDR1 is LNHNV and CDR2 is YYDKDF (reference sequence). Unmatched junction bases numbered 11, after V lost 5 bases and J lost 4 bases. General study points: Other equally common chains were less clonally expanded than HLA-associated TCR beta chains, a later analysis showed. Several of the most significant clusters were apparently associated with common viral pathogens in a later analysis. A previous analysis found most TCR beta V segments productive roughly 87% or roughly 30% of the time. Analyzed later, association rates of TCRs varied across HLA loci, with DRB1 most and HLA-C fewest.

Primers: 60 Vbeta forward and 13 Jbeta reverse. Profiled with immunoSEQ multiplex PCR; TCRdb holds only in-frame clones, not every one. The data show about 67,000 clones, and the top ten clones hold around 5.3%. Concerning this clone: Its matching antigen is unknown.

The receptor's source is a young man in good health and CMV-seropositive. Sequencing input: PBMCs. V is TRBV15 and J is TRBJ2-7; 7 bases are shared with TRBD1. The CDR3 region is CATSAKTGLRYEQYF. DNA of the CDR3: TGTGCCACCAGCGCAAAGACAGGGCTCCGTTACGAGCAGTACTTC.